The 9 T cell receptor beta chains below come from one sample, sequenced in a study of T cell repertoires in cytomegalovirus infection. These TCRs' antigens remain unknown. One entry per CDR3 protein, called by TCRdb with MiXCR from the reads. Of hundreds of thousands of distinct CDR3 sequences in the sample, approximately 32% were seen once. Here the sequenced sample was cultured PBMCs, taken from culture after CMV antigen stimulation. These receptors came from a human donor in good health (CMV status not recorded). Some clones in this sample may be carry-over from other donors' samples.

Many counts were recorded for this clonotype. The chain links TRBV11-2 to TRBJ2-7; 9 nucleotides agree with TRBD1. This CDR3 spans 13 amino acids. V shed 5 bases and J 7 bases; nucleotides not matched to a gene: 6. Germline V gene lookup returns CDR1 SGHAT and CDR2 FQNNGV. CDR3 region: CASSPLQGAEQYF. The CDR3 DNA sequence: TGTGCCAGCAGCCCACTACAGGGGGCAGAGCAGTACTTC.

This chain joins TRBV12-3 or TRBV12-4 and TRBJ1-4, with D perhaps TRBD1 (6 bases). V was pared by 6 bases and J by 7 bases, with 15 bases between. CDR3 length: 14 residues. The CDR3 nucleotides are TGTGCCAGCAGCCTACAGGGTCTCGGTGAAAAACTGTTTTTT. It is translated as CASSLQGLGEKLFF.

V and J are TRBV7-4 and TRBJ2-2; D possibly matches TRBD1 or TRBD2 (6 bases each). This CDR3 spans 15 amino acids. From germline, CDR1 is SGHVT and CDR2 SQSDAQ. Trimming took off 1 base at V and 3 bases at J, with 9 bases between the two ends. DNA of the CDR3: TGTGCCAGCAGCTTAGAGGGGGGCTACACCGGGGAGCTGTTTTTT. Its protein product is CASSLEGGYTGELFF.

This clonotype is a singleton in its sample. The V and J genes are TRBV23-1 and TRBJ1-1; no reliable D call. TRBV23-1 is an open reading frame, and its role is uncertain. The CDR3 contains 12 residues. V lost 7 bases to trimming and J lost 6 bases, with 12 bases between them. The DNA of the CDR3 is TGCGCCAGCACCTATGGAAGGGCTGAAGCTTTCTTT. Translated: CASTYGRAEAFF.

Ten or more counts support this clonotype. The rearrangement joins TRBV5-6 to TRBJ1-2, with D hard to call. This CDR3 region has 13 residues. The V end lost 4 bases, the J end lost 0 bases, and 7 bases lay between the germline ends. The germline CDR1 and CDR2 sequences are SGHDT and YYEEEE. The CDR3 DNA is TGTGCCAGCAGCGAATGGACTAACTATGGCTACACCTTC. Translation gives CASSEWTNYGYTF.

The rearrangement links TRBV19 to TRBJ2-4; no definite D call. Deletions cut 5 bases from V and 1 base from J, with 15 bases between. The length of the CDR3 is 16 residues. Germline CDR1 and CDR2: LNHDA and SQIVND (reference sequence). CDR3: CASSSPFAVAKNIQYF. The CDR3, as DNA: TGTGCCAGTAGTTCTCCCTTTGCCGTTGCCAAAAACATTCAGTACTTC.

At least ten counts were recorded for this clonotype. V and J are TRBV7-2 and TRBJ1-1; the D is unclear. With 1 base removed from V and 0 bases from J, the gap between germline ends came to 9 bases. Germline V gene data show CDR1 as SGHTA and CDR2 as FQGNSA. This CDR3 has 15 residues. The CDR3 sequence is CASSLVPGMNTEAFF. Written as DNA, the CDR3 is TGTGCCAGCAGCTTAGTTCCCGGGATGAACACTGAAGCTTTCTTT. The full variable domain, in which reference TRBV7-2 and TRBJ1-1 provide the parts outside the CDR3, is GAGVSQSPSNKVTEKGKDVELRCDPISGHTALYWYRQSLGQGLEFLIYFQGNSAPDKSGLPSDRFSAERTGGSVSTLTIQRTQQEDSAVYLCASSLVPGMNTEAFFGQGTRLTVV.

This clonotype appeared a few times. This rearrangement joins TRBV28 to TRBJ2-7; D gene unclear. The CDR3 loop spans 14 amino acids. The V gene lost 5 bases and the J gene lost 4 bases, with 15 bases spanning the gap. The V gene's germline CDR1 is MDHEN and CDR2 SYDVKM. In nucleotides, the CDR3 is TGTGCCAGCAGTACGGACCCGATGCCTTACGAGCAGTACTTC. Its protein product is CASSTDPMPYEQYF.

In its sample, this clonotype was seen a few times. This chain joins TRBV4-1 and TRBJ2-4; D is uncertain. CDR1 and CDR2 from the germline V gene are MGHRA and YSYEKL. V lost 3 bases and J lost 3, with 15 bases in between. This CDR3 region has 16 residues. The CDR3 DNA is TGCGCCAGCAGCCAGTACTTCGCCGTGATCAAAAACATTCAGTACTTC. Protein sequence: CASSQYFAVIKNIQYF.